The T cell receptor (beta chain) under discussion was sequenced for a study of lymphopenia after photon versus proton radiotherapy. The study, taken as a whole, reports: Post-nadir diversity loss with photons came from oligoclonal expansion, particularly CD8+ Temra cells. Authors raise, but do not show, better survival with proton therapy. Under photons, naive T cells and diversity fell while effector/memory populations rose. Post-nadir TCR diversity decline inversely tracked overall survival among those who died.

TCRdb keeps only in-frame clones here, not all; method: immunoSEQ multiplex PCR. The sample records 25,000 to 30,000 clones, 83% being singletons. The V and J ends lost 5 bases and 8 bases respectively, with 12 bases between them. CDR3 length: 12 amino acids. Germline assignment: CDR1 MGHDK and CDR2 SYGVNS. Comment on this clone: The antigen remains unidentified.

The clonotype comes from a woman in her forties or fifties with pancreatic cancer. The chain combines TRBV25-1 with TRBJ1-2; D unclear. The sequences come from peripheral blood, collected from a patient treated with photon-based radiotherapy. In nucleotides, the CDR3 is TGTGCCAGCAGTTCTGGGGTTAAAGGCTACACCTTC. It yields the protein CASSSGVKGYTF.